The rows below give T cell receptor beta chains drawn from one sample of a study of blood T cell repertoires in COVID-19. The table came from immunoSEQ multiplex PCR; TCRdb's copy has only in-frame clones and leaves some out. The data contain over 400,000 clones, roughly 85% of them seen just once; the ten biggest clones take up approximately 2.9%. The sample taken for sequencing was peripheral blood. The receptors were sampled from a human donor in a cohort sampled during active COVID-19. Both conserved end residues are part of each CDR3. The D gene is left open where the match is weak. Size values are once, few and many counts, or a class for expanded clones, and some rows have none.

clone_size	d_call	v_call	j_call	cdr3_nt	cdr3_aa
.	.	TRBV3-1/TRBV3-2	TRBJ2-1	TGTGCCAGCAGCCCAGGAATGGCTTACAATGAGCAGTTCTTC	CASSPGMAYNEQFF
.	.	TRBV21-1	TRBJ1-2	TGTGCCAGCCGGGGGGCAGATCGTAACTATGGCTACACCTTC	CASRGADRNYGYTF
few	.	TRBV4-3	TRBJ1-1	TGCGCCAGCAGCCAAGTCTTTTACTCCTGGGCTTTCTTT	CASSQVFYSWAFF
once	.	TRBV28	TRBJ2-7	TGTGCCAGCAGTCAACGCAGGGATCTCTACGAGCAGTACTTC	CASSQRRDLYEQYF
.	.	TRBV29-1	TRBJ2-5	TGCAGCGTTGAAGGACTACCTGGAGAGACCCAGTACTTC	CSVEGLPGETQYF
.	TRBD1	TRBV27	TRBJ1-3	TGTGCCAGCAGTTCCTTCCGGGACAGGGGACCTGGAAACACCATATATTTT	CASSSFRDRGPGNTIYF
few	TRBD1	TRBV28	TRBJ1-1	TGTGCCAGCAGAGGGGACAGGGGGCTAGGGGCTGAAGCTTTCTTT	CASRGDRGLGAEAFF
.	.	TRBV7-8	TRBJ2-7	TGTGCCAGCAGCTTAGGAGGCGGGTACACCTACGAGCAGTACTTC	CASSLGGGYTYEQYF
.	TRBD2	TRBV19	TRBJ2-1	TGTGCCAGTAGCTGGGCTAGCGGGTCCTACAATGAGCAGTTCTTC	CASSWASGSYNEQFF
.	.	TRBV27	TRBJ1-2	TGTGCCAGCAGTTCGATGGCCGGGACACGCTACACCTTC	CASSSMAGTRYTF
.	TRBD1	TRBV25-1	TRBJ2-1	TGTGCCAGCTCACCGGACAGGGGGCTATACAATGAGCAGTTCTTC	CASSPDRGLYNEQFF
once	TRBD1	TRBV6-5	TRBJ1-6	TGTGCCAGCATCGGTTGGACAGGGGTGGGATCACCCCTCCACTTT	CASIGWTGVGSPLHF
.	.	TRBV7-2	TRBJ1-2	TGTGCCAGCAGTCGTCGGGGGACGGAGGGCGGCTACACCTTC	CASSRRGTEGGYTF
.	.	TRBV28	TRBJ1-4	TGTGCCAGCAGCATAGCGGGGGAAAATGAAAAACTGTTTTTT	CASSIAGENEKLFF
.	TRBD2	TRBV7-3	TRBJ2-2	TGTGCCAGCAGCCCGAGGGGACTAGCGGGGAACACCGGGGAGCTGTTTTTT	CASSPRGLAGNTGELFF
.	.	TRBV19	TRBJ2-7	TGTGCCAGTAGCCTTTACCATGGGGGCATCTACGAGCAGTACTTC	CASSLYHGGIYEQYF
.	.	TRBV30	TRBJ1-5	TGTGCCTGGAGTGTAAAGGGGGAGCCCCATTTT	CAWSVKGEPHF
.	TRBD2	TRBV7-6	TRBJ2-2	TGTGCCAGCAGCTTTGACTTAGCGGGAGGGGCCGGGGAGCTGTTTTTT	CASSFDLAGGAGELFF
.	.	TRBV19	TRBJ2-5	TGTGCCAGTAGTGGACAGAGGTACCAAGAGACCCAGTACTTC	CASSGQRYQETQYF
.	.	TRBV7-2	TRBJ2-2	TGTGCCAGCAGCTTCCCCAGACTAGGAACGACCGGGGAGCTGTTTTTT	CASSFPRLGTTGELFF
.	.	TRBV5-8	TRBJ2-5	TGTGCCAGCAGCTGGCGGCGATTAGCGGTAGAGACCCAGTACTTC	CASSWRRLAVETQYF
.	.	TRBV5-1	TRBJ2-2	TGCGCCAGCAGCGAACTATCGAGCACCGGGGAGCTGTTTTTT	CASSELSSTGELFF
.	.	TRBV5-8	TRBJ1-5	TGTGCCAGCAGCGGAGGGGGGGATCAGCCCCAGCATTTT	CASSGGGDQPQHF
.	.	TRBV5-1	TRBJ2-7	TGCGCCAGCAGCTTGGGGGGGGACCCCGCGAGAGAGCAGTACTTC	CASSLGGDPAREQYF
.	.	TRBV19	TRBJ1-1	TGTGCCAGTAAACGAGGCGGGAACACTGAAGCTTTCTTT	CASKRGGNTEAFF
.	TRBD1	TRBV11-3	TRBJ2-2	TGTGCCAGCAGCCCCCGTTGGACAGGGAAAACCGGGGAGCTGTTTTTT	CASSPRWTGKTGELFF
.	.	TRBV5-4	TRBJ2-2	TGTGCCAGCAGCTTAGGGGGTGAGAACACCGGGGAGCTGTTTTTT	CASSLGGENTGELFF
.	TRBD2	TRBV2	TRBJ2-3	TGTGCCAGCAGTTCTCTAGCGGGAGGGAATCAAGGGGGCTCAGATACGCAGTATTTT	CASSSLAGGNQGGSDTQYF
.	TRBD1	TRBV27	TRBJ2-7	TGTGCCAGCAGTTTCAGCACCGGGACAGGGTCCTACGAGCAGTACTTC	CASSFSTGTGSYEQYF
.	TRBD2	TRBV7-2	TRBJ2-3	TGTGCCAGCAGTCGTCCCGCGGGGGGGCATCAGGGTACGCAGTATTTT	CASSRPAGGHQGTQYF
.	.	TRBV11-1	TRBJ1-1	TGTGCCAGCAGCCAGACACAGGTCCGGGACACTGAAGCTTTCTTT	CASSQTQVRDTEAFF
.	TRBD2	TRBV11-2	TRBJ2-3	TGTGCCAGCAGCTACTTAGCGGGCCCAGATACGCAGTATTTT	CASSYLAGPDTQYF
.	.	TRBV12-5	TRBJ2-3	TGTGCTAGTGGTCCGGGAACACGTGCTAGCACAGATACGCAGTATTTT	CASGPGTRASTDTQYF
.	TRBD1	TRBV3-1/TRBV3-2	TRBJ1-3	TGTGCCAGCAGCCAACTACCGACAGGGTTCGGAAACACCATATATTTT	CASSQLPTGFGNTIYF
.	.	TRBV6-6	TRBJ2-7	TGTGCCAGCAGACCATCCGGACAGCCCTACGAGCAGTACTTC	CASRPSGQPYEQYF
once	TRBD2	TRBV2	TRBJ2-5	TGTGCCAGCAGTGAAAATAGGATTAGCGGGAGCGGGCGGGAGACCCAGTACTTC	CASSENRISGSGRETQYF